These T cell receptor beta chains were read from a single sample in a study of blood T cell repertoires in COVID-19. Some clones are missing from TCRdb's copy, which holds only in-frame ones; the method was immunoSEQ multiplex PCR. The sample lists 150,000 to 200,000 clones, 85% occurring once. Sequencing was carried out using peripheral blood. The receptors here all came from a human donor with acute or convalescent COVID-19. The donor label of this sample is uncertain. Both conserved end residues are part of each CDR3.

v_call,j_call,cdr3_aa
TRBV3-1/TRBV3-2,TRBJ1-5,CASSQASGSNQPQHF
TRBV27,TRBJ2-3,CASRPAGTGGTDTQYF
TRBV4-3,TRBJ2-5,CASSQERGGQETQYF
TRBV5-1,TRBJ1-1,CASTSGTGVWGDTEAFF
TRBV30,TRBJ2-3,CAWSVARGGFTDTQYF
TRBV7-6,TRBJ1-5,CASSLVGGSNQPQHF
TRBV28,TRBJ1-1,CASSLYRGTGNTEAFF
TRBV14,TRBJ2-2,CASSPRLGRGGELFF
TRBV30,TRBJ2-5,CAWRLPQRGSRMGETQYF
TRBV27,TRBJ2-7,CASRGTSGTSYEQYF
TRBV3-1/TRBV3-2,TRBJ1-2,CASSLGQYYTF
TRBV18,TRBJ1-1,CASSPKTGGFITEAFF
TRBV5-6,TRBJ1-2,CASSFADRIYGYTF
TRBV28,TRBJ1-2,CASSLDKVKGYTF
TRBV2,TRBJ2-5,CASSVSGGRRGETQYF
TRBV5-1,TRBJ1-2,CASSLELWGEGYTF
TRBV3-1/TRBV3-2,TRBJ2-3,CASSQGLAGYTDTQYF
TRBV18,TRBJ1-6,CASSPPGAGLGGSPLHF
TRBV27,TRBJ1-2,CASSPRTTGVTDYGYTF
TRBV4-1,TRBJ1-5,CASSQEGRGSNQPQHF
TRBV7-8,TRBJ1-4,CASSSRRGYIEKLFF
TRBV10-1,TRBJ2-1,CASSPSGESYNEQFF
TRBV12-3/TRBV12-4,TRBJ2-3,CASSLARTDTQYF
TRBV7-3,TRBJ2-6,CASSSALSGSGANVLTF
TRBV4-1,TRBJ1-2,CASSQYDRGIGYTF
TRBV5-4,TRBJ2-1,CASTLLTGQGLNEQFF
TRBV18,TRBJ2-2,CASSQGSGAGELFF
TRBV20-1,TRBJ1-5,CSASRIPAGRSNQPQHF
TRBV6-7,TRBJ2-4,CASSGQGTIQYF
TRBV3-1/TRBV3-2,TRBJ1-6,CASSLYRGKTYNSPLHF
TRBV18,TRBJ2-7,CASSRWRGVSYEQYF
TRBV10-1,TRBJ1-2,CASSEGVGTGLHSSTNYGYTF
TRBV7-2,TRBJ1-4,CASSLGRSVGEKLFF
TRBV6-5,TRBJ2-5,CASSYRLAGGQETQYF
TRBV20-1,TRBJ2-2,CSASGAGNTGELFF
TRBV5-5,TRBJ1-1,CASSLLDRGTEAFF
TRBV5-1,TRBJ2-2,CASSLIGGDYNTGELFF
TRBV3-1/TRBV3-2,TRBJ2-5,CASSLSGRGGGETQYF
TRBV7-9,TRBJ2-7,CASSFTLLPHEQYF
TRBV4-3,TRBJ2-2,CASSPGTKTGELFF
TRBV19,TRBJ2-5,CASSMGGGALILQETQYF
TRBV6-2/TRBV6-3,TRBJ1-2,CASSTQAYGYTF
TRBV27,TRBJ1-1,CASSRLLGGSTEAFF
TRBV11-3,TRBJ2-2,CASSQTSGGPSNTGELFF
TRBV21-1,TRBJ1-5,CASSKGRCRDRAQDSNQPQHF
TRBV19,TRBJ2-5,CASSRGDGETQYF
TRBV7-9,TRBJ1-6,CASRQEGPLHF
TRBV7-2,TRBJ1-2,CASSLAFTSSQGAKGYTF
TRBV6-2/TRBV6-3,TRBJ2-5,CASSPAEETQYF
TRBV28,TRBJ2-5,CASSPRETQYF
TRBV7-9,TRBJ1-1,CASSLLGANTEAFF
TRBV3-1/TRBV3-2,TRBJ2-1,CASSLDPPGTSGEDEQFF